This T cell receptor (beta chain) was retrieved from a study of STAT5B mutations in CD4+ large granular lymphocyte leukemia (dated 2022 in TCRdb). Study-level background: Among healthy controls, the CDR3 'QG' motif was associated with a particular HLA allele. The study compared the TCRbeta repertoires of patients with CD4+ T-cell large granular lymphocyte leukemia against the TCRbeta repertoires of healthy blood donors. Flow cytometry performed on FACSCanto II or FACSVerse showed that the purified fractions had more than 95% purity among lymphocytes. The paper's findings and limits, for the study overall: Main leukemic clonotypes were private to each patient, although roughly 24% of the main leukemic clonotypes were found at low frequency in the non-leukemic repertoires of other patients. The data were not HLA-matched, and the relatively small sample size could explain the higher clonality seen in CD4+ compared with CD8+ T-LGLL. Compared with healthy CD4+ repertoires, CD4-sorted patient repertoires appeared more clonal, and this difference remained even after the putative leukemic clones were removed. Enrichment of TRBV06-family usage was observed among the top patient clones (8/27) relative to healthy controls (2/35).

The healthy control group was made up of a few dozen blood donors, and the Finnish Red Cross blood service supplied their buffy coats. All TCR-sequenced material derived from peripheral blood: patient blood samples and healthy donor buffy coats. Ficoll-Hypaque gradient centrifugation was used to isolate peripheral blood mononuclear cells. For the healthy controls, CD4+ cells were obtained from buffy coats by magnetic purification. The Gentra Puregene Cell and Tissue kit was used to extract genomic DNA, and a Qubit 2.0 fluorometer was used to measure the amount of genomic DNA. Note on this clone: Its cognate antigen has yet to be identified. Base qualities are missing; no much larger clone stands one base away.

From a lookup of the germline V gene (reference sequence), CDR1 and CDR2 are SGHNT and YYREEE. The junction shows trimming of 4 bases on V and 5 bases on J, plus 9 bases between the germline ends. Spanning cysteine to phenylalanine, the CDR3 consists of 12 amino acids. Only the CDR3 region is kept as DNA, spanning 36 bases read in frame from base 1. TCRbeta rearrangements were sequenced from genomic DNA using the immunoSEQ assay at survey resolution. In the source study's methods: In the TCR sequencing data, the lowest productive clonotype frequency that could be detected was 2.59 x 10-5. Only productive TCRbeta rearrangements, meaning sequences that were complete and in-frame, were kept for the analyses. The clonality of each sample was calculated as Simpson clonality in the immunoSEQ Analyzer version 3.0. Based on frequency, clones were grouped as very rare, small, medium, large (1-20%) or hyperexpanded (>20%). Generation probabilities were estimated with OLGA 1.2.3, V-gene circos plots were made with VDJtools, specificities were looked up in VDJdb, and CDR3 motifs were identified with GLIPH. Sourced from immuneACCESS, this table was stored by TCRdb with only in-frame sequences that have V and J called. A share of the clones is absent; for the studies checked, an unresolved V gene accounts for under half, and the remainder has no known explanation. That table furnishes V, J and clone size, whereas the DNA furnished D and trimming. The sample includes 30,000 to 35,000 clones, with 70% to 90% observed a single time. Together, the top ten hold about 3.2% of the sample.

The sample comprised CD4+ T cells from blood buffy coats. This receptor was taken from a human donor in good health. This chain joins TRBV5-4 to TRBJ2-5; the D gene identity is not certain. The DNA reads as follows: TGTGCCAGCAGCGCGAATGGGGAGACCCAGTACTTC. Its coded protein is CASSANGETQYF.